A selection of T cell receptor beta chains follows, all from one sample in a study of T cells in localized non-small cell lung cancer. Sequencing used immunoSEQ multiplex PCR; TCRdb keeps in-frame clones, though not all of them. The profile shows roughly 36,000 clones, 75% to 85% of them singletons. The sequencing here drew on PBMCs, taken before any cancer treatment. Receptors originate from a woman aged 40-69 years with stage II squamous cell lung carcinoma. Each CDR3 is given with its conserved first and last residue. Each record gives: D gene, V gene, clone size, J gene, CDR3 DNA, CDR3 protein. The D gene is left open where the match is weak. A row's size may be missing; if present it is once, few, many or a size class.

>NA|TRBV6-5|NA|TRBJ2-1
TGTGCCAGCAGTTACTCCCAGGGAATCAATGAGCAGTTCTTC
CASSYSQGINEQFF
>NA|TRBV29-1|few|TRBJ1-4
TGCAGCTTTTCAAGGGGAGGGGAAAAACTGTTTTTT
CSFSRGGEKLFF
>NA|TRBV10-1|NA|TRBJ2-1
TGCGCCAGCATATTAGGCGGCTCCTACAATGAGCAGTTCTTC
CASILGGSYNEQFF
>TRBD2|TRBV9|NA|TRBJ2-1
TGTGCCAGCAGCGACCGGACTAGCGGAGTGAAGAATGAGCAGTTCTTC
CASSDRTSGVKNEQFF
>TRBD1|TRBV18|NA|TRBJ2-3
TGTGCCAGCTCACGTTTCACAGGGGGCACAAGCACAGATACGCAGTATTTT
CASSRFTGGTSTDTQYF
>NA|TRBV14|NA|TRBJ1-4
TGTGCCAGCATAAGCCAGAAACTGTTTTTT
CASISQKLFF
>TRBD1|TRBV6-1|NA|TRBJ1-2
TGTGCCAGCAGTGACCCGGGACAGACGAAATATGGCTACACCTTC
CASSDPGQTKYGYTF
>TRBD2|TRBV7-2|NA|TRBJ2-3
TGTGCCAGCAGCCCGACTAGCGGGGGGGGCCCAGATACGCAGTATTTT
CASSPTSGGGPDTQYF
>TRBD1|TRBV18|NA|TRBJ2-3
TGTGCCAGCTCACCTCCGGGACAGGGAACAGATACGCAGTATTTT
CASSPPGQGTDTQYF
>TRBD2|TRBV9|NA|TRBJ2-1
TGTGCCAGCAGCGTAGTGCCTAGCGGGAGGGCCGGACCGAATGAGCAGTTCTTC
CASSVVPSGRAGPNEQFF
>TRBD1|TRBV5-4|NA|TRBJ2-7
TGTGCCAGCAGCATAGACAGGGCAATGGTCTACGAGCAGTACTTC
CASSIDRAMVYEQYF
>TRBD1|TRBV10-3|NA|TRBJ1-4
TGTGCCATCAGGGGGGACAGAAAAAATGAAAAACTGTTTTTT
CAIRGDRKNEKLFF
>TRBD2|TRBV6-5|NA|TRBJ2-1
TGTGCCAGCAGGCCATCGGGACTAGCGGCTAATGAGCAGTTCTTC
CASRPSGLAANEQFF
>NA|TRBV4-3|NA|TRBJ2-5
TGCGCCAGCAGCCAAGATGATGGGCTAGCGGAGACCCAGTACTTC
CASSQDDGLAETQYF
>NA|TRBV5-1|NA|TRBJ2-2
TGCGCCAGCAGCTTGGGGAACACCGGGGAGCTGTTTTTT
CASSLGNTGELFF
>NA|TRBV5-1|NA|TRBJ2-1
TGCGCCAGCAGCCCCCAACCCCGGGACCCAAGCTCCTACAATGAGCAGTTCTTC
CASSPQPRDPSSYNEQFF
>NA|TRBV6-1|NA|TRBJ2-7
TGTGCCAGCAGCCGCATCAGGGAAAGTTTCTACGAGCAGTACTTC
CASSRIRESFYEQYF
>NA|TRBV2|NA|TRBJ1-5
TGTGCCAGCAGTGTCGTGACAGAGAATCAGCCCCAGCATTTT
CASSVVTENQPQHF
>NA|TRBV6-5|NA|TRBJ1-1
TGTGCCAGCAGTTACCAGGCGGGCACTGAAGCTTTCTTT
CASSYQAGTEAFF
>NA|TRBV6-1|NA|TRBJ1-2
TGTGCCAGCAGACCCCGCGGGGGGGGCTACACCTTC
CASRPRGGGYTF
>NA|TRBV19|few|TRBJ1-3
TGTGCCAGTAGTACGTCCCCTGGAAACACCATATATTTT
CASSTSPGNTIYF
>NA|TRBV18|NA|TRBJ2-2
TGTGCCAGCTCACCGGGACATAGCCTCACCGGGGAGCTGTTTTTT
CASSPGHSLTGELFF
>NA|TRBV28|NA|TRBJ1-5
TGTGCCAGCAGTTTAGCAGCTCAGCCCCAGCATTTT
CASSLAAQPQHF
>NA|TRBV5-6|NA|TRBJ2-4
TGTGCCAGCAGCTTAGGCGGGACCGGAAACATTCAGTACTTC
CASSLGGTGNIQYF